This T cell receptor beta chain came from a study of blood T cell repertoires in COVID-19. This clone occurred a few times. Sequencing used immunoSEQ multiplex PCR; TCRdb keeps in-frame clones, though not all of them. The sample records over 55,000 clones, 65% to 85% being singletons. This sequence was found in a woman aged 40 to 50 with acute COVID-19. The sequenced material came from PBMCs or T cells enriched from blood (not recorded which).

The CDR3 is CATNDWGGPQETQYF. In DNA form, the CDR3 reads TGTGCCACCAACGATTGGGGGGGCCCCCAAGAGACCCAGTACTTC. The chain has TRBV7-9 and TRBJ2-5, with D possibly being TRBD2 (7 bases). The CDR3 length is 15 residues. Germline V gives CDR1 SEHNR, CDR2 FQNEAQ (reference sequence). Trimming stripped 10 bases from V and 1 base from J, with 19 bases between.